The next 8 T cell receptor beta chains were all read from a single sample in a study of cytomegalovirus exposure and HLA in healthy donors. PCR primers comprised 60 Vbeta and 13 Jbeta primers. TCRdb keeps only in-frame clones here, not all; method: immunoSEQ multiplex PCR. This table holds over 200,000 clones, roughly 87% found once. Sequencing was performed on PBMCs. The origin of the receptors is a man aged 40-49 years in good health and CMV-seropositive.

The table lists this clone with a count of one. The rearrangement uses TRBV29-1 and TRBJ2-2; 8 bases align to TRBD1. Germline V gene data show CDR1 as SQVTM and CDR2 as ANQGSEA. This CDR3 comprises 13 residues. CDR3 DNA sequence: TGCGGCATCAGGGGGCCGAACACCGGGGAGCTGTTTTTT. Translating gives CGIRGPNTGELFF.

This sequence joins TRBV7-3 and TRBJ2-1; D is uncertain. The germline V and J ends were trimmed by 1 base and 2 bases, with 9 bases remaining between them. CDR3 length: 15 amino acids. Germline values: CDR1 SGHTA, CDR2 FQGTGA. For the CDR3, the DNA is TGTGCCAGCAGCTTAATAGGTCAGGCCTACAATGAGCAGTTCTTC. This codes for CASSLIGQAYNEQFF.

The rearrangement links TRBV5-8 to TRBJ2-6; tentatively, D is TRBD1 (5 bases). Germline V gene data show CDR1 as SGHTS and CDR2 as YDEGEE. V lost 4 bases and J lost 1, with 9 bases in between. The CDR3 consists of 15 residues. The CDR3 DNA follows: TGTGCCAGCAGCCGGACACCTTCTGGGGCCAACGTCCTGACTTTC. Its translation: CASSRTPSGANVLTF. Based on the CDR3 plus reference TRBV5-8 and TRBJ2-6, the full variable domain is EAGVTQSPTHLIKTRGQQATLRCSPISGHTSVYWYQQALGLGLQFLLWYDEGEERNRGNFPPRFSGRQFPNYSSELNVNALELEDSALYLCASSRTPSGANVLTFGAGSRLTVL.

This chain connects TRBV6-1 to TRBJ1-3, with a tentative D call TRBD1 (5 bases). The CDR3 totals 12 residues. Trimming cost V 6 bases and J 4 bases, with 7 bases left between them. Germline CDR1 MNHNS, CDR2 SASEGT. CDR3: CASRGLGNTIYF. The CDR3 region has the DNA TGTGCCAGCAGGGGGCTGGGAAACACCATATATTTT.

This chain joins TRBV7-9 and TRBJ1-2, with 7 bases identical to TRBD1. Per germline, CDR1 SEHNR and CDR2 FQNEAQ (reference sequence). V was clipped by 5 bases and J by 3 bases; unmatched bases: 18. This CDR3 is built from 18 residues. The CDR3 loop reads CASSPVTGDSNGDYGYTF. The CDR3 bases are TGTGCCAGCAGCCCTGTAACAGGGGACTCGAATGGGGACTATGGCTACACCTTC.

The chain carries TRBV27 and TRBJ2-3, with D hard to call. Germline V gene data show CDR1 as MNHEY and CDR2 as SMNVEV (reference sequence). V was pared by 0 bases and J by 2 bases, with 6 bases between. The CDR3 loop spans 14 amino acids. CDR3: CASSLSLATDTQYF. The CDR3 bases are TGTGCCAGCAGTTTATCGTTAGCCACAGATACGCAGTATTTT.

The chain has TRBV5-4 and TRBJ2-1; the match to TRBD1 covers 10 bases. V trimming: 4 bases; J trimming: 6 bases; junction bases outside the gene matches: 7. Germline V gives CDR1 SGHNT, CDR2 YYREEE (reference sequence). The CDR3 has 15 residues. CDR3 sequence (DNA): TGTGCCAGCAGCCCAGGACAGGGGGGGAGCAATGAGCAGTTCTTC. It translates to CASSPGQGGSNEQFF.

J is TRBJ1-5 and V is TRBV4-1; 7 nucleotides agree with TRBD1. CDR1 and CDR2 (germline): MGHRA, YSYEKL. V shed 0 bases, J shed 7 bases, and the junction held 3 bases outside the gene matches. The CDR3 extends over 14 amino acids. The DNA for the CDR3 is TGCGCCAGCAGCCAAGAAGACAGGGTCCAGCCCCAGCATTTT. Translated, it gives CASSQEDRVQPQHF.